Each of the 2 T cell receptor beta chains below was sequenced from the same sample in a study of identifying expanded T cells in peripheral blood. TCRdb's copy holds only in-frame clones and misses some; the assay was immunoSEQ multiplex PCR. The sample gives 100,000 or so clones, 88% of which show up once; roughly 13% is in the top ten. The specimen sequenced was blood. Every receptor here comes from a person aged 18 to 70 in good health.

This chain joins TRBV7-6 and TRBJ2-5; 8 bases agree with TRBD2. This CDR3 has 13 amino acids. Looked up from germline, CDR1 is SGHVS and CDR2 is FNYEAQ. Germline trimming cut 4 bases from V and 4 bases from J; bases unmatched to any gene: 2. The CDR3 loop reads CASSSGLAETQYF. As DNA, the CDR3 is TGTGCCAGCAGCTCCGGACTAGCAGAGACCCAGTACTTC.

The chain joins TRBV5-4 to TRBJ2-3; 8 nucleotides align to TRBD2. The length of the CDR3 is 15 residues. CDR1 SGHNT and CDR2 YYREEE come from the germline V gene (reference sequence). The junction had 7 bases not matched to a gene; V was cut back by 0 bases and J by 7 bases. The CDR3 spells CASSLGLAGSNTQYF. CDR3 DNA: TGTGCCAGCAGCTTGGGTCTAGCGGGTAGTAATACGCAGTATTTT.